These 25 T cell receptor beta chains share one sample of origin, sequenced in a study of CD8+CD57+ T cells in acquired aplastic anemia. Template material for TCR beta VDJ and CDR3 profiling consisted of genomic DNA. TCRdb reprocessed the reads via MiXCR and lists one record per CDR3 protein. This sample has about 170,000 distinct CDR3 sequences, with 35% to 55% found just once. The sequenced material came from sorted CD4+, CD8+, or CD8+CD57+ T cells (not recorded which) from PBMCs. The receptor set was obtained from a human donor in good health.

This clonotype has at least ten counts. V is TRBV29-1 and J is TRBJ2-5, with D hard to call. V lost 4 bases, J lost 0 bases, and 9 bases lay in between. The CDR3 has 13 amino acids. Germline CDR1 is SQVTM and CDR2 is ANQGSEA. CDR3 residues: CSVVSVYQETQYF. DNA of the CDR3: TGCAGCGTTGTGTCCGTGTACCAAGAGACCCAGTACTTC. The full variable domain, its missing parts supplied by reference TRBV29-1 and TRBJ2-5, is SAVISQKPSRDICQRGTSLTIQCQVDSQVTMMFWYRQQPGQSLTLIATANQGSEATYESGFVIDKFPISRPNLTFSTLTVSNMSPEDSSIYLCSVVSVYQETQYFGPGTRLLVL.

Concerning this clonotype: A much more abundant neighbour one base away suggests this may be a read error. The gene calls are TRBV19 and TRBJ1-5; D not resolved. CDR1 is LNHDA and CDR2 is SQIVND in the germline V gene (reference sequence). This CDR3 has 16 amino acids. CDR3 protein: CAGSRVGGSLHQPQHF. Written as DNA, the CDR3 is TGTGCCGGTAGTAGAGTAGGTGGGAGTTTGCATCAGCCCCAGCATTTT. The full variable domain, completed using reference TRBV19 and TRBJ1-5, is DGGITQSPKYLFRKEGQNVTLSCEQNLNHDAMYWYRQDPGQGLRLIYYSQIVNDFQKGDIAEGYSVSREKKESFPLTVTSAQKNPTAFYLCAGSRVGGSLHQPQHFGDGTRLSIL.

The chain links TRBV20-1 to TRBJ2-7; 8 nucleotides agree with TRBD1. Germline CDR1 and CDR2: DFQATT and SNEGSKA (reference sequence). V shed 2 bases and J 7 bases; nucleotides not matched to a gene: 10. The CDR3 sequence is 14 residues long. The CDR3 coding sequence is TGCAGTGCTAGATTTGACAGGGGTGCCGGGGAGCAGTACTTC. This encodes CSARFDRGAGEQYF.

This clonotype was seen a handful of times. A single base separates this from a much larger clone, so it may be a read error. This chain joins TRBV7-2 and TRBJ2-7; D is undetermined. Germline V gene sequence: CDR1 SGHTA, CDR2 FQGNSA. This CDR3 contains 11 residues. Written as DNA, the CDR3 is TGTGCCAGCAACTTAAGCCACGAGCAGTACTTC. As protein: CASNLSHEQYF.

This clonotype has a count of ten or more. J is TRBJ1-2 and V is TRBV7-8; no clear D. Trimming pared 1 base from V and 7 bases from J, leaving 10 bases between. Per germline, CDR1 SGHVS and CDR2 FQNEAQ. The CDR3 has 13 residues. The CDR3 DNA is TGTGCCAGCAGCTTAGTGCAGTCGCGTGGCTACACCTTC. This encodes CASSLVQSRGYTF. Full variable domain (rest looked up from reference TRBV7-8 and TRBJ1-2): GAGVSQSPRYKVAKRGQDVALRCDPISGHVSLFWYQQALGQGPEFLTYFQNEAQLDKSGLPSDRFFAERPEGSVSTLKIQRTQQEDSAVYLCASSLVQSRGYTFGSGTRLTVV.

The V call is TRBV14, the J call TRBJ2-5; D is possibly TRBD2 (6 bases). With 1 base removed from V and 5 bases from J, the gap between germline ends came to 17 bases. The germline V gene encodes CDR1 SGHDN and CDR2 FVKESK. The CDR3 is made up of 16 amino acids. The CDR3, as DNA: TGTGCCAGCAGCCAAGGGGCCCTAGCGTCCGGGGAGACCCAGTACTTC. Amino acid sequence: CASSQGALASGETQYF.

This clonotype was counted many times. The DNA for the CDR3 is TGTGCCAGCAGTGATCCGGGGACGGAAGAGACCCAGTACTTC. Its protein product is CASSDPGTEETQYF. This chain uses TRBV25-1 with TRBJ2-5; D possibly uses TRBD1 or TRBD2 (5 bases each). Germline V lookup: CDR1 MGHDK, CDR2 SYGVNS. The CDR3 spans 14 residues. Trimming took 3 bases from V and 3 from J, leaving 11 bases between them.

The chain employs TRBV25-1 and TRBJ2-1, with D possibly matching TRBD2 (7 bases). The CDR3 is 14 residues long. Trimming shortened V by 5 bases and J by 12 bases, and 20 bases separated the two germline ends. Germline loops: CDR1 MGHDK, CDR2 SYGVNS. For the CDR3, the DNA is TGTGCCAGCAGTTCTCTCGGGGGGCTTGGGCGGCAGTTCTTC. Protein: CASSSLGGLGRQFF. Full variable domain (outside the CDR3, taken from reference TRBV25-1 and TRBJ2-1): EADIYQTPRYLVIGTGKKITLECSQTMGHDKMYWYQQDPGMELHLIHYSYGVNSTEKGDLSSESTVSRIRTEHFPLTLESARPSHTSQYLCASSSLGGLGRQFFGPGTRLTVL.

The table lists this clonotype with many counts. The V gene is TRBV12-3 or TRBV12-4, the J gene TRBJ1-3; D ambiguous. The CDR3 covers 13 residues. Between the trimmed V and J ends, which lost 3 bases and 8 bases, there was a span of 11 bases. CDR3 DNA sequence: TGTGCCAGCAGTTTGGGGTTAGCGGACACCATATATTTT. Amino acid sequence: CASSLGLADTIYF.

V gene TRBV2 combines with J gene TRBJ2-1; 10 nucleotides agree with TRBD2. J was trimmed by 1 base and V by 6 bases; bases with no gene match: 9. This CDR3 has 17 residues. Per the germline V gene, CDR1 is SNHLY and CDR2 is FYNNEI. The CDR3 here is CASRVSGGASSYNEQFF. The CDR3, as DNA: TGTGCCAGCAGGGTCAGCGGGGGGGCCTCGTCCTACAATGAGCAGTTCTTC.

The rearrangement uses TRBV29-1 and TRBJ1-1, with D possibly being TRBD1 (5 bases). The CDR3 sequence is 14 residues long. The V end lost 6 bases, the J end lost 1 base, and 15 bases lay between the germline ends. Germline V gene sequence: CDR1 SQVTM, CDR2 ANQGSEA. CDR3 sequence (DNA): TGCAGCGTGAGTGGCAGGGTTTCGAACACTGAAGCTTTCTTT. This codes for CSVSGRVSNTEAFF.

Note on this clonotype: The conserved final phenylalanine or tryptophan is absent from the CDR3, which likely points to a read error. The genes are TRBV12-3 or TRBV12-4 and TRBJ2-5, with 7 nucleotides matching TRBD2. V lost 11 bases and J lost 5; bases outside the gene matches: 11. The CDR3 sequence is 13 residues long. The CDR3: CAVGASGPETQYS. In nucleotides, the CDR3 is TGTGCCGTCGGAGCTAGCGGTCCGGAGACCCAGTACTCC.

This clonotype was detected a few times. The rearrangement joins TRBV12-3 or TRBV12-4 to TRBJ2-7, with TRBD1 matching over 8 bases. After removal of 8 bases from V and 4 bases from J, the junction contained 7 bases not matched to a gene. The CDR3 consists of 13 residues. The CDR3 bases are TGTGCCAGCGGACAGGGCATGTCGTACGAGCAGTACTTC. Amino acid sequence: CASGQGMSYEQYF.

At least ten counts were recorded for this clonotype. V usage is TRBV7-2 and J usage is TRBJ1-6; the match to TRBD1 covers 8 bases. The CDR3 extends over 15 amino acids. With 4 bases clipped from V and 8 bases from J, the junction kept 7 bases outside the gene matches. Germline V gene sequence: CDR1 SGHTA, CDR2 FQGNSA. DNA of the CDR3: TGTGCCAGCAGCTACCGGTCGACAGGGGATTCACCCCTCCACTTT. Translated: CASSYRSTGDSPLHF.

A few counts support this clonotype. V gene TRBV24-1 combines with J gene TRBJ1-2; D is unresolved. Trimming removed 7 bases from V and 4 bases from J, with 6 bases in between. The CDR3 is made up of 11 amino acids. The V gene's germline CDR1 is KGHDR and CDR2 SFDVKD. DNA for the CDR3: TGTGCCACCAGCGACATCTATGGCTACACCTTC. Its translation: CATSDIYGYTF.

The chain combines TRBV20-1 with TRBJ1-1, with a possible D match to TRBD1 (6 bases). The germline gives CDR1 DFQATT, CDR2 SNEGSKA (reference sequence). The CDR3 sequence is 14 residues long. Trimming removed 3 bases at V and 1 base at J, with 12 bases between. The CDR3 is CSARRDTRNTEAFF. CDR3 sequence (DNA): TGCAGTGCTAGGAGGGACACGAGGAACACTGAAGCTTTCTTT.

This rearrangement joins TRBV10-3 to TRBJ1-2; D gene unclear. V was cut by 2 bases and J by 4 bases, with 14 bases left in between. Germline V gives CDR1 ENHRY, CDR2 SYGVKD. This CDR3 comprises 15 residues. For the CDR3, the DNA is TGTGCCATCAGTGAGGCGCAGCGAATGGGCTATGGCTACACCTTC. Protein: CAISEAQRMGYGYTF.

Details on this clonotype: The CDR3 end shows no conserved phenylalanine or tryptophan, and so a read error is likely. The DNA for the CDR3 is TGTGCCAGCAGTCCCGGGACAGACCCTGGCTACACCCTC. Amino acids: CASSPGTDPGYTL. The chain links TRBV5-4 to TRBJ1-2; 7 bases agree with TRBD1. Trimming cost V 5 bases and J 7 bases; bases outside gene matches: 8. Germline V gene sequence: CDR1 SGHNT, CDR2 YYREEE (reference sequence). The CDR3 covers 13 residues.

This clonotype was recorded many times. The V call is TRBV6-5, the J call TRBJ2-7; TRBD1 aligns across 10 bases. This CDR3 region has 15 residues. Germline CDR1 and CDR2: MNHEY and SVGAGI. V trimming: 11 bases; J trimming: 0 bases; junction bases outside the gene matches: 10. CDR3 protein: CALFWDRGFSYEQYF. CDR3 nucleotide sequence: TGTGCCCTCTTCTGGGACAGGGGATTCTCCTACGAGCAGTACTTC.

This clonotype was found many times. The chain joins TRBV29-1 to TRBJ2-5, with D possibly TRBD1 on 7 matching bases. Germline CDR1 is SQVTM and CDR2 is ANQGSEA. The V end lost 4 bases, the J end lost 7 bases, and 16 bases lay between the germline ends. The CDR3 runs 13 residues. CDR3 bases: TGCAGCGTTGGGCCCCCCCAGGGGGGGACCCAGTACTTC. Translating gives CSVGPPQGGTQYF.

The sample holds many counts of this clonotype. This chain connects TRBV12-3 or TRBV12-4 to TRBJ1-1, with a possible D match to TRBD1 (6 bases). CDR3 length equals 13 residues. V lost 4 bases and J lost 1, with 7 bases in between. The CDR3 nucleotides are TGTGCCAGCAGTTACAGGGAGAACACTGAAGCTTTCTTT. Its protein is CASSYRENTEAFF.

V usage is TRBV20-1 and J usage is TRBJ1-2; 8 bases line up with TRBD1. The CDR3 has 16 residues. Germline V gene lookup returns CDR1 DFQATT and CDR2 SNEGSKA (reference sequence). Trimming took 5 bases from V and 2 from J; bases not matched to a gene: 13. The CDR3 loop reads CSAGQQDRAFNYGYTF. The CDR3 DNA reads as TGCAGTGCTGGCCAACAGGACAGGGCGTTCAACTATGGCTACACCTTC.

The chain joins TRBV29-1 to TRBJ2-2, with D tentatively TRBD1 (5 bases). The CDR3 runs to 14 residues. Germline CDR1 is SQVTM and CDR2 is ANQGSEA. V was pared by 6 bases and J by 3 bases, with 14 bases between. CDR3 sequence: CSVRALRDTGELFF. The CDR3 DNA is TGCAGCGTCAGGGCCCTAAGAGACACCGGGGAGCTGTTTTTT.

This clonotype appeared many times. Here the CDR3 DNA reads TGTGCCAGCAGCTTAGGACACCTACTAGACAATGAGCAGTTCTTC. Translation gives CASSLGHLLDNEQFF. The chain carries TRBV11-3 and TRBJ2-1, with a weak D call TRBD2 (5 bases). V was clipped by 1 base and J by 5 bases, with 12 bases between them. Germline V gene sequence: CDR1 SGHNT, CDR2 YENEEA. This CDR3 region has 15 residues.

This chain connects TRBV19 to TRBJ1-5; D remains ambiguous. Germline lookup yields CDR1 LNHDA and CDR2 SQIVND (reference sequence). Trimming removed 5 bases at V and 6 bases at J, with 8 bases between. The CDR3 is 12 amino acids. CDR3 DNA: TGTGCCAGTAGTTACCCTCCTCAGCCCCAGCATTTT. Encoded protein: CASSYPPQPQHF.